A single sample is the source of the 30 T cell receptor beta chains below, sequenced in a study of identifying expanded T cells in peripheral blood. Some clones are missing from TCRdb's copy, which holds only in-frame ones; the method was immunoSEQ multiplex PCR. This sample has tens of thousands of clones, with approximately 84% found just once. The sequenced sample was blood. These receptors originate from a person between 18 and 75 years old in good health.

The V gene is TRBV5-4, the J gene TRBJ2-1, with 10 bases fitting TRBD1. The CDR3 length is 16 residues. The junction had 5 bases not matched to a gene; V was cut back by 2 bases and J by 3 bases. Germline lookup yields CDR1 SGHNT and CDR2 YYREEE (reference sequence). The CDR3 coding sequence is TGTGCCAGCAGCTTACCGGACAGGGGGATCTACAATGAGCAGTTCTTC. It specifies CASSLPDRGIYNEQFF.

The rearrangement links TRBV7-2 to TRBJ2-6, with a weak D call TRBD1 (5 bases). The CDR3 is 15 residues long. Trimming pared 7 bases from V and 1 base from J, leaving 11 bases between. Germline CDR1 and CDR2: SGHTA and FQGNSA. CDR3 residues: CASNKQASGANVLTF. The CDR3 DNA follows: TGTGCCAGCAACAAACAGGCGTCTGGGGCCAACGTCCTGACTTTC.

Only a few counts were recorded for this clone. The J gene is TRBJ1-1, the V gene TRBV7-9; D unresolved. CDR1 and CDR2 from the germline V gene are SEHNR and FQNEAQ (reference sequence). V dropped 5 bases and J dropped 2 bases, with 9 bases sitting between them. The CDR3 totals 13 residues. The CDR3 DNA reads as TGTGCCAGCAGCCTATCGGGAAACACTGAAGCTTTCTTT. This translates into CASSLSGNTEAFF.

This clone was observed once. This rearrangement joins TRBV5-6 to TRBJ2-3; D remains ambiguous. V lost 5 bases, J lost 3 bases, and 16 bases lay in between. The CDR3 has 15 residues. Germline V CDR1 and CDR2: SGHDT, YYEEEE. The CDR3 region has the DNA TGTGCCAGCAGTCAAGGAATCTCCGGGACAGATACGCAGTATTTT. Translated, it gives CASSQGISGTDTQYF.

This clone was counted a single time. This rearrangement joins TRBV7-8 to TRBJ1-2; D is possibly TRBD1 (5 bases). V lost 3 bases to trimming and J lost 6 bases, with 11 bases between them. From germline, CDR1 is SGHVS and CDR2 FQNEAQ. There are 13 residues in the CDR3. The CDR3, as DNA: TGTGCCAGCAGCTTCGGGACCCTGGATGGCTACACCTTC. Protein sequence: CASSFGTLDGYTF.

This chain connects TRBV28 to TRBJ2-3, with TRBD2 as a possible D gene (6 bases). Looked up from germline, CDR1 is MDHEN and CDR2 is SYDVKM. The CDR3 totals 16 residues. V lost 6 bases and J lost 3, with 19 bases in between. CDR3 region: CASSGGGRDATDTQYF. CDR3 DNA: TGTGCCAGCAGCGGTGGAGGGCGGGATGCGACAGATACGCAGTATTTT.

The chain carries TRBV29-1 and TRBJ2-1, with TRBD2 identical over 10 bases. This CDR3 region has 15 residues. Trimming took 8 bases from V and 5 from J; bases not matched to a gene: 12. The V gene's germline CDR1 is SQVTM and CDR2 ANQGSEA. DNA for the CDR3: TGCAGCTCCCGGTCCGGGACTAGCGCCAACAATGAGCAGTTCTTC. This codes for CSSRSGTSANNEQFF.

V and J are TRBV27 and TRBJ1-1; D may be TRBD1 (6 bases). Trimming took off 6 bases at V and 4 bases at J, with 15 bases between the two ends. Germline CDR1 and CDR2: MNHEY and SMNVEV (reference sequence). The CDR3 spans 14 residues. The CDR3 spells CASRIKTGFTEAFF. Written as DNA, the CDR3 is TGTGCCAGCAGGATCAAAACAGGGTTCACTGAAGCTTTCTTT.

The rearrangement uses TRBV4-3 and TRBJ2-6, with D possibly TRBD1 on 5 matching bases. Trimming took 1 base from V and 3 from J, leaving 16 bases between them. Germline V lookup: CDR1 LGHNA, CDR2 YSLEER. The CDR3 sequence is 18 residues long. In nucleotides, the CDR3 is TGCGCCAGCAGCCAAGTTCAGGGTGGAGTTTATGGGGCCAACGTCCTGACTTTC. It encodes CASSQVQGGVYGANVLTF.

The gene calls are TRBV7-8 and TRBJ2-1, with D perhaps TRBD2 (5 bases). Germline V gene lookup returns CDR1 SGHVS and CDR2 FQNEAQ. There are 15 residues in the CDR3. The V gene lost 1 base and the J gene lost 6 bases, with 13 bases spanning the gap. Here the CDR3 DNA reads TGTGCCAGCAGCTTAGGCGCCAGCCGGGGCAATGAGCAGTTCTTC. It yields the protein CASSLGASRGNEQFF.

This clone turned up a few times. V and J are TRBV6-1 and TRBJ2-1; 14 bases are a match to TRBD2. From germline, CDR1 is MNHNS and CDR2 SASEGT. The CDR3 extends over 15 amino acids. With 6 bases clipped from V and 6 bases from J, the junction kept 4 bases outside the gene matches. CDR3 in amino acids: CASRGLAGAPNEQFF. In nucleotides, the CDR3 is TGTGCCAGCAGGGGACTAGCGGGAGCCCCCAATGAGCAGTTCTTC.

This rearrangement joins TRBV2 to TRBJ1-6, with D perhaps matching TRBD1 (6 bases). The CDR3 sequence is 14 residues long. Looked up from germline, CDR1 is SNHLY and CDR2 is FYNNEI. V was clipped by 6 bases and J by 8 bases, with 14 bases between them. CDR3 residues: CASSEGQFYSPLHF. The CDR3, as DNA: TGTGCCAGCAGCGAGGGACAATTTTATTCACCCCTCCACTTT.

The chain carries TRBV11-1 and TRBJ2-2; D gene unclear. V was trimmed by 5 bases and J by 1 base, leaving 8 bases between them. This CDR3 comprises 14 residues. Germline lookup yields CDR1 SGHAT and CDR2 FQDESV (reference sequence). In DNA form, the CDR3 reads TGTGCCAGCAGCCCGCAGCGGAACACCGGGGAGCTGTTTTTT. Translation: CASSPQRNTGELFF.

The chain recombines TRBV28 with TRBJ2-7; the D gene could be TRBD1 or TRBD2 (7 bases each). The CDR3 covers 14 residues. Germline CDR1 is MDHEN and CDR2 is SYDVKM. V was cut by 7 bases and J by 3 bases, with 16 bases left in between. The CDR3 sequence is CASTIQGTNYEQYF. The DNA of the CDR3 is TGTGCCAGCACCATACAGGGGACTAACTACGAGCAGTACTTC. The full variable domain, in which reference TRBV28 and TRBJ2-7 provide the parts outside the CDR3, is DVKVTQSSRYLVKRTGEKVFLECVQDMDHENMFWYRQDPGLGLRLIYFSYDVKMKEKGDIPEGYSVSREKKERFSLILESASTNQTSMYLCASTIQGTNYEQYFGPGTRLTVT.

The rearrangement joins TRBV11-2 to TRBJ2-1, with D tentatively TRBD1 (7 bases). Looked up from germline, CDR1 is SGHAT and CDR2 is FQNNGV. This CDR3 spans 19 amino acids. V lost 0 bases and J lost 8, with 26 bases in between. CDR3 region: CASSLDLAGPTDRVDEQFF. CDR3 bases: TGTGCCAGCAGCTTAGATCTTGCGGGGCCGACCGACAGGGTGGATGAGCAGTTCTTC.

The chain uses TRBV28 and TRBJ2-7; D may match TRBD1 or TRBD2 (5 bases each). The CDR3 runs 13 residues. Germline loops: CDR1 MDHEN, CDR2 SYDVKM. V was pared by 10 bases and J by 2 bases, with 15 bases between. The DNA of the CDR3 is TGTGCCACCTTGGGCAGGGAGCCCTACGAGCAGTACTTC. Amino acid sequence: CATLGREPYEQYF.

The CDR3 loop reads CASSFWSSGIGGADTQYF. The CDR3 region has the DNA TGTGCCAGCAGCTTTTGGTCTAGCGGGATAGGAGGCGCAGATACGCAGTATTTT. The chain carries TRBV7-2 and TRBJ2-3, with 9 bases fitting TRBD2. J gave up 4 bases and V 3 bases, and 14 bases lay outside the gene matches. Per the germline V gene, CDR1 is SGHTA and CDR2 is FQGNSA. The CDR3 has 18 amino acids.

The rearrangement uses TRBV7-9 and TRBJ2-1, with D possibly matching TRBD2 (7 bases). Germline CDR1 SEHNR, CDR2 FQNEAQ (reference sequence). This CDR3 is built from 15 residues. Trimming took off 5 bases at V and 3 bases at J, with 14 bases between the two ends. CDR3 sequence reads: CASSPRGADYNEQFF. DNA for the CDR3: TGTGCCAGCAGCCCACGGGGGGCGGACTACAATGAGCAGTTCTTC.

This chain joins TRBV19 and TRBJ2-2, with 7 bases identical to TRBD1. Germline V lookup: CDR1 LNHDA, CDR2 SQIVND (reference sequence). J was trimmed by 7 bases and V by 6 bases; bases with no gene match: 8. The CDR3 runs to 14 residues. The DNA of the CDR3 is TGTGCCAGTAGGCGGCAGGGGGTTGGCGGGGAGCTGTTTTTT. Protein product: CASRRQGVGGELFF.

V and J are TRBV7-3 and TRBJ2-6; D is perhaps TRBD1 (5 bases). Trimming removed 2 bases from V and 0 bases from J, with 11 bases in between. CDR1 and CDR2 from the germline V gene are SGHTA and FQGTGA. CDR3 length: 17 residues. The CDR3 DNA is TGTGCCAGCAGCTTAGCTGACAGCCTCTCTGGGGCCAACGTCCTGACTTTC. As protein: CASSLADSLSGANVLTF.

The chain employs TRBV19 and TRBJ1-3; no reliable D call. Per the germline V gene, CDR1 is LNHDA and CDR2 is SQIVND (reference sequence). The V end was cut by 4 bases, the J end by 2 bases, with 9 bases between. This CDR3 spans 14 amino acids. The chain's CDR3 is CASSTPEAGNTIYF. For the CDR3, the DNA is TGTGCCAGTAGTACCCCTGAGGCTGGAAACACCATATATTTT.

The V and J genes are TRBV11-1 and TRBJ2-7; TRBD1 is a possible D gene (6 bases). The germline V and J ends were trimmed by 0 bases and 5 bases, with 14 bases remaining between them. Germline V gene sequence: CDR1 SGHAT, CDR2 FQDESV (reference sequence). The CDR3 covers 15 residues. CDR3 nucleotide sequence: TGTGCCAGCAGCTTAGCGTCAGGGGTTATGCACGAGCAGTACTTC. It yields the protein CASSLASGVMHEQYF.

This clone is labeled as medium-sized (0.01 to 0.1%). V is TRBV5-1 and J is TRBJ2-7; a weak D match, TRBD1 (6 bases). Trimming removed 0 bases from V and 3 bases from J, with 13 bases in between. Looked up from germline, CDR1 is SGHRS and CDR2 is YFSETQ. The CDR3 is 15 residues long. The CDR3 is CASSLGQESYYEQYF. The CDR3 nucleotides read TGCGCCAGCAGCTTGGGACAGGAGTCCTACTACGAGCAGTACTTC.

The CDR3 region is CASSYSLLGSYEQYF. CDR3 sequence (DNA): TGTGCCAGCAGTTACTCCTTGCTAGGTTCCTACGAGCAGTACTTC. This chain uses TRBV6-5 with TRBJ2-7; unclear D gene. This CDR3 has 15 residues. The V end was cut by 0 bases, the J end by 1 base, with 10 bases between. Germline values: CDR1 MNHEY, CDR2 SVGAGI.

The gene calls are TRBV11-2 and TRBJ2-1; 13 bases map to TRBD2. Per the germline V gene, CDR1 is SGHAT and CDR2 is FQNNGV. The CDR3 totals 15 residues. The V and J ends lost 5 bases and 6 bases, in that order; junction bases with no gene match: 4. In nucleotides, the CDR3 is TGTGCCAGCAGCGCACTAGCGGGAGGGGTCAATGAGCAGTTCTTC. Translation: CASSALAGGVNEQFF.

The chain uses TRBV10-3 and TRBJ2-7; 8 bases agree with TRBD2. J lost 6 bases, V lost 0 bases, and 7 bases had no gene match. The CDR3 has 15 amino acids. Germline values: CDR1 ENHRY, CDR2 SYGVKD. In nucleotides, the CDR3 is TGTGCCATCAGTGAGTCAAAAGCGGGAGCTGTCGAGCAGTACTTC. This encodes CAISESKAGAVEQYF.

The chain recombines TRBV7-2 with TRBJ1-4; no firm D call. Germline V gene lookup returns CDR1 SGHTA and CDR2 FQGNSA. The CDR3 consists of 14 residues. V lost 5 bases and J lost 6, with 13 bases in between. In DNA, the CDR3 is TGTGCCAGCAGCCCCCCAGGCGTTTATGAAAAACTGTTTTTT. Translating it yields CASSPPGVYEKLFF. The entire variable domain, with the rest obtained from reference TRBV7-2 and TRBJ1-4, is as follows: GAGVSQSPSNKVTEKGKDVELRCDPISGHTALYWYRQSLGQGLEFLIYFQGNSAPDKSGLPSDRFSAERTGGSVSTLTIQRTQQEDSAVYLCASSPPGVYEKLFFGSGTQLSVL.

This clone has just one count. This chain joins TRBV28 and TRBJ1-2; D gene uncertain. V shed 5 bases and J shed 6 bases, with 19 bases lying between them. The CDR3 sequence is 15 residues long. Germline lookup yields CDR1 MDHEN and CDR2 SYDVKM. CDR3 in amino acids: CASSAPTEKSDGYTF. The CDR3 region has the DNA TGTGCCAGCAGTGCGCCGACGGAAAAAAGCGATGGCTACACCTTC.

This CDR3 is CASSLTVAKNIQYF. The DNA of the CDR3 is TGTGCCAGCAGCTTAACAGTAGCCAAAAACATTCAGTACTTC. The chain couples TRBV7-8 to TRBJ2-4; unclear D gene. The germline V gene has CDR1 SGHVS and CDR2 FQNEAQ. CDR3 size: 14 residues. V was shortened by 2 bases and J by 0 bases, with 5 bases between the two germline ends.

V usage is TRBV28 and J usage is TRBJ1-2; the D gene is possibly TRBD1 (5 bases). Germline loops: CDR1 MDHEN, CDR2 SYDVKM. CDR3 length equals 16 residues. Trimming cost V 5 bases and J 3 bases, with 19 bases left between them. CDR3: CASSPPPRRGDYGYTF. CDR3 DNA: TGTGCCAGCAGTCCCCCTCCCCGAAGGGGAGACTATGGCTACACCTTC.